The 26 T cell receptor beta chains given below trace back to one sample, sequenced in a study of blood T cell repertoires in COVID-19. TCRdb keeps only in-frame clones here, not all; method: immunoSEQ multiplex PCR. The table shows under 250,000 clones, with under 90% occurring only once. Sequenced input: peripheral blood. Source of these receptors: a man in his fifties or sixties who had recovered from COVID-19.

This clone occurred once. The V and J genes are TRBV28 and TRBJ2-2, with D perhaps matching TRBD1 (5 bases). Per the germline V gene, CDR1 is MDHEN and CDR2 is SYDVKM. The CDR3 has 16 residues. V shed 4 bases and J shed 0 bases, with 12 bases lying between them. This CDR3 is CASSSSGLSNTGELFF. DNA of the CDR3: TGTGCCAGCAGTTCCTCAGGGCTCTCGAACACCGGGGAGCTGTTTTTT.

The DNA of the CDR3 is TGTGCCAGCAACGAAGGGAGGTTTCGAGAGACCCAGTACTTC. It encodes CASNEGRFRETQYF. The chain couples TRBV7-2 to TRBJ2-5; a possible D gene is TRBD2 (6 bases). This CDR3 spans 14 amino acids. CDR1 is SGHTA, CDR2 FQGNSA, per germline. The ends were cut back, 7 bases at V and 4 bases at J, with 16 bases in the middle.

This rearrangement joins TRBV6-5 to TRBJ1-2; no clear D. Germline CDR1 and CDR2: MNHEY and SVGAGI. V shed 7 bases and J shed 2 bases, with 8 bases lying between them. This CDR3 has 12 amino acids. The CDR3 DNA reads as TGTGCCAGCAAACAGACAAACTATGGCTACACCTTC. This gives the protein CASKQTNYGYTF.

The CDR3: CAAGRGSGANVLTF. CDR3 sequence (DNA): TGTGCCGCCGGCCGGGGGTCTGGGGCCAACGTCCTGACTTTC. The gene calls are TRBV10-3 and TRBJ2-6, with a possible D match to TRBD2 (6 bases). The V end lost 11 bases, the J end lost 1 base, and 12 bases lay between the germline ends. This CDR3 region has 14 residues. Germline CDR1 is ENHRY and CDR2 is SYGVKD.

The chain uses TRBV14 and TRBJ2-1; 14 bases align to TRBD2. This CDR3 is built from 18 residues. Germline V gene data show CDR1 as SGHDN and CDR2 as FVKESK. V lost 5 bases to trimming and J lost 5 bases; unmatched junction nucleotides: 11. CDR3 loop: CASSKRGLAGGPDNEQFF. The CDR3 DNA sequence: TGTGCCAGCAGCAAGAGAGGACTAGCGGGAGGCCCCGACAATGAGCAGTTCTTC.

The chain employs TRBV28 and TRBJ2-7, with 9 bases identical to TRBD1. Looked up from germline, CDR1 is MDHEN and CDR2 is SYDVKM. Trimming removed 6 bases from V and 3 bases from J; junction bases left unmatched: 9. The CDR3 is 15 residues long. This CDR3 reads CASRGQGKGLYEQYF. The CDR3 bases are TGTGCCAGCAGAGGACAGGGGAAAGGGCTCTACGAGCAGTACTTC.

V usage is TRBV10-3 and J usage is TRBJ2-3; TRBD2 matches 11 bases. Germline V CDR1 and CDR2: ENHRY, SYGVKD. The CDR3 runs to 16 residues. V lost 2 bases and J lost 6; bases outside the gene matches: 7. The CDR3 is CAISETISGGADTQYF. The CDR3 DNA is TGTGCCATCAGTGAGACGATTAGCGGGGGGGCGGATACGCAGTATTTT.

The chain combines TRBV18 with TRBJ1-1, with a weak D call TRBD1 (5 bases). Germline CDR1 reads KGHSH; CDR2 reads LQKENI. V was cut by 5 bases and J by 2 bases, with 9 bases left in between. This CDR3 contains 13 residues. The CDR3 bases are TGTGCCAGCTCAGTGGACATTAACACTGAAGCTTTCTTT. Amino acid sequence: CASSVDINTEAFF.

V gene TRBV7-9 combines with J gene TRBJ2-3; D possibly corresponds to TRBD2 (6 bases). CDR3 length equals 14 residues. Trimming left V 5 bases short and J 4 bases short, with 13 bases between. Germline CDR1 is SEHNR and CDR2 is FQNEAQ (reference sequence). In DNA form, the CDR3 reads TGTGCCAGCAGCCCGGCCGGGAGTGCAGATACGCAGTATTTT. Translation: CASSPAGSADTQYF.

This chain links TRBV30 with TRBJ2-2; 14 bases fit TRBD2. The junction had 2 bases not matched to a gene; V was cut back by 7 bases and J by 1 base. This CDR3 is 15 amino acids long. Looked up from germline, CDR1 is GTSNPN and CDR2 is SVGIG (reference sequence). The CDR3 loop is CASGLAGGNTGELFF. CDR3 DNA sequence: TGTGCCTCCGGACTAGCGGGAGGGAACACCGGGGAGCTGTTTTTT.

The chain combines TRBV27 with TRBJ2-3; D perhaps matches TRBD2 (6 bases). This CDR3 is built from 15 residues. Trimming cost V 1 base and J 4 bases, with 12 bases left between them. In germline, CDR1 is MNHEY, CDR2 SMNVEV (reference sequence). The chain's CDR3 is CASSLWRGSADTQYF. The CDR3 bases are TGTGCCAGCAGTTTATGGAGGGGATCTGCAGATACGCAGTATTTT.

J is TRBJ2-7 and V is TRBV27; 8 nucleotides align to TRBD2. J gave up 3 bases and V 6 bases, and 7 bases lay outside the gene matches. From germline, CDR1 is MNHEY and CDR2 SMNVEV (reference sequence). This CDR3 has 14 amino acids. As DNA, the CDR3 is TGTGCCAGCAGGCCCGGGGGGGTAATCTACGAGCAGTACTTC. It encodes CASRPGGVIYEQYF.

This clone showed up just a few times. The chain has TRBV7-9 and TRBJ2-1; D uncertain. CDR3 length equals 16 residues. In germline, CDR1 is SEHNR, CDR2 FQNEAQ (reference sequence). The V end was cut by 4 bases, the J end by 5 bases, with 18 bases between. Written as DNA, the CDR3 is TGTGCCAGCAGCTCGCTCGCGGCAGCCAAGAACAATGAGCAGTTCTTC. It encodes CASSSLAAAKNNEQFF.

This chain joins TRBV5-4 and TRBJ2-7; D may be TRBD1 (7 bases). This CDR3 contains 16 residues. Germline CDR1 and CDR2: SGHNT and YYREEE (reference sequence). V was pared by 0 bases and J by 3 bases, with 16 bases between. CDR3 protein: CASSLAGGQIIYEQYF. CDR3 nucleotide sequence: TGTGCCAGCAGCTTGGCCGGGGGACAGATAATCTACGAGCAGTACTTC.

The DNA for the CDR3 is TGTGCCAGCAGCTTACGGGGGGGCGAAGAGACCCAGTACTTC. Translating gives CASSLRGGEETQYF. This chain connects TRBV3-1 (or the pseudogene TRBV3-2) to TRBJ2-5; 8 positions match TRBD2. V lost 5 bases to trimming and J lost 3 bases; unmatched junction nucleotides: 5. Germline V lookup: CDR1 LGHDT, CDR2 YNNKEL (reference sequence). The CDR3 covers 14 residues.

The rearrangement joins TRBV7-9 to TRBJ2-7; 9 positions match TRBD2. Losses at the gene ends were 1 base for V and 4 bases for J; bases not matched to a gene: 5. CDR1 and CDR2 from the germline V gene are SEHNR and FQNEAQ (reference sequence). The CDR3 extends over 15 amino acids. The CDR3 here is CASSLGGSGSYEQYF. The CDR3 region has the DNA TGTGCCAGCAGCTTAGGGGGTAGCGGGAGTTACGAGCAGTACTTC.

This clone was found a few times. The chain links TRBV9 to TRBJ2-5; TRBD1 matches at 12 bases. CDR1 and CDR2 from the germline V gene are SGDLS and YYNGEE. The CDR3 runs to 14 residues. V gave up 7 bases and J gave up 5 bases; unmatched junction bases: 6. The CDR3 sequence is CASGLGQGAETQYF. The CDR3 nucleotides read TGTGCCAGCGGGCTGGGACAGGGGGCCGAGACCCAGTACTTC. The whole variable domain, remainder taken from reference TRBV9 and TRBJ2-5, is DSGVTQTPKHLITATGQRVTLRCSPRSGDLSVYWYQQSLDQGLQFLIQYYNGEERAKGNILERFSAQQFPDLHSELNLSSLELGDSALYFCASGLGQGAETQYFGPGTRLLVL.

The chain is built from TRBV19 and TRBJ1-6; 11 bases match TRBD1. CDR1 and CDR2 (germline): LNHDA, SQIVND (reference sequence). The trim removed 4 bases at V and 14 bases at J, leaving 4 bases unmatched. This CDR3 is built from 13 residues. CDR3 residues: CASSNGQGATLHF. The CDR3 bases are TGTGCCAGTAGTAACGGACAGGGGGCGACCCTCCACTTT. The full variable domain, in which reference TRBV19 and TRBJ1-6 provide the parts outside the CDR3, is DGGITQSPKYLFRKEGQNVTLSCEQNLNHDAMYWYRQDPGQGLRLIYYSQIVNDFQKGDIAEGYSVSREKKESFPLTVTSAQKNPTAFYLCASSNGQGATLHFGNGTRLTVT.

This clone has just a few counts. The same CDR3 arises from other DNA sequences in this sample as well. The rearrangement links TRBV7-3 to TRBJ2-2; TRBD1 matches 9 bases. The ends lost 4 bases at V and 5 bases at J; junction bases unmatched: 2. The CDR3 is 14 amino acids. From germline, CDR1 is SGHTA and CDR2 FQGTGA. The CDR3 DNA reads as TGTGCCAGCAGCTCGGACAGGGGAACCGGGGAGCTGTTTTTT. It encodes CASSSDRGTGELFF. Full variable domain (outside the CDR3, taken from reference TRBV7-3 and TRBJ2-2): GAGVSQTPSNKVTEKGKYVELRCDPISGHTALYWYRQSLGQGPEFLIYFQGTGAADDSGLPNDRFFAVRPEGSVSTLKIQRTERGDSAVYLCASSSDRGTGELFFGEGSRLTVL.

V and J are TRBV3-1 (or the pseudogene TRBV3-2) and TRBJ1-3, with D unresolved. The CDR3 extends over 16 amino acids. V shed 4 bases and J shed 0 bases, with 13 bases lying between them. Germline V lookup: CDR1 LGHDT, CDR2 YNNKEL (reference sequence). The CDR3, as DNA: TGTGCCAGCAGCCCCCGGACTGTCAGCTCTGGAAACACCATATATTTT. It specifies CASSPRTVSSGNTIYF.

The chain combines TRBV10-3 with TRBJ2-3, with 11 bases fitting TRBD2. CDR1 and CDR2 (germline): ENHRY, SYGVKD. The CDR3 has 15 amino acids. V shed 10 bases and J 3 bases; nucleotides not matched to a gene: 9. CDR3 in amino acids: CATWPGLAVTDTQYF. The DNA of the CDR3 is TGTGCCACTTGGCCGGGACTAGCGGTGACAGATACGCAGTATTTT.

The chain combines TRBV9 with TRBJ1-2, with TRBD1 as a possible D gene (5 bases). Germline loops: CDR1 SGDLS, CDR2 YYNGEE. This CDR3 spans 14 amino acids. Trimming left V 2 bases short and J 3 bases short, with 11 bases between. The DNA for the CDR3 is TGTGCCAGCAGCGTGGGAGGGGCGGACTATGGCTACACCTTC. As protein: CASSVGGADYGYTF.

This sequence joins TRBV3-1 (or the pseudogene TRBV3-2) and TRBJ2-1; 15 bases map to TRBD2. The CDR3 has 16 amino acids. Trimming removed 4 bases from V and 9 bases from J; junction bases left unmatched: 7. Looked up from germline, CDR1 is LGHDT and CDR2 is YNNKEL (reference sequence). DNA of the CDR3: TGTGCCAGCAGCCGGACTAGCGGGGGGGCTAGTGGTGAGCAGTTCTTC. Translation gives CASSRTSGGASGEQFF.

The CDR3 region has the DNA TGTGCCAGCAGCTTGGTCGCCGGGACAGGGGGTTATGGCTACACCTTC. Its protein is CASSLVAGTGGYGYTF. The chain is built from TRBV5-4 and TRBJ1-2; 11 bases map to TRBD1. The CDR3 is 16 residues long. V gave up 0 bases and J gave up 5 bases; unmatched junction bases: 6. CDR1 is SGHNT, CDR2 YYREEE, per germline (reference sequence).

The chain links TRBV11-2 to TRBJ1-1; D is undetermined. This CDR3 has 14 amino acids. Germline V gives CDR1 SGHAT, CDR2 FQNNGV. V shed 3 bases and J shed 4 bases, with 12 bases lying between them. The CDR3 spells CASSLLVAGTEAFF. In DNA, the CDR3 is TGTGCCAGCAGCTTGTTGGTTGCCGGCACTGAAGCTTTCTTT.

This CDR3 reads CASSLPGSPLHF. In DNA form, the CDR3 reads TGTGCCAGCAGCCTCCCCGGTTCACCCCTCCACTTT. The chain employs TRBV7-3 and TRBJ1-6; the D is unclear. CDR3 length: 12 residues. Looked up from germline, CDR1 is SGHTA and CDR2 is FQGTGA. V lost 5 bases to trimming and J lost 9 bases, with 8 bases between them.